This T cell receptor beta chain was sequenced for a study of a mutant IDH1 vaccine in newly diagnosed glioma. Background on the study: First vaccine doses came 4-6 weeks after radiotherapy alone, or with temozolomide cycles.

Study-level points and caveats: Overall, just under 95% of patients had vaccine-induced immune responses.

Data came from immunoSEQ multiplex PCR; TCRdb stores just in-frame clones and leaves some out. The repertoire consists of 25,000 to 40,000 clones, with roughly nine tenths occurring once and the leading ten covering 2.2%. Time point noted: week 47, end of study. Each dose delivered 300 ug of mutant IDH1 20-mer peptide subcutaneously with imiquimod. Weeks 1, 3, 5, 7, 11, 15, 19 and 23 were when patients received their eight vaccinations. The study enrolled donors with new WHO grade 3 or 4 IDH1-mutant, ATRX-lost astrocytomas. By share, this clone counts as medium-sized. As yet, its antigen is unknown. This clonotype originated in a man between 40 and 49 years old with glioma. Sequenced material: PBMCs, taken from a glioma patient whose treatment included an IDH1 peptide vaccine.

CDR3 in amino acids: CASSLAVSGGHNEQFF. The CDR3 DNA follows: TGTGCCAGCAGTTTGGCGGTCTCCGGGGGGCACAATGAGCAGTTCTTC. The rearrangement links TRBV27 to TRBJ2-1; perhaps TRBD2 as D (7 bases). CDR3 length: 16 amino acids. Trimming stripped 3 bases from V and 5 bases from J, with 17 bases between. CDR1 and CDR2 from the germline V gene are MNHEY and SMNVEV (reference sequence).